This T cell receptor (beta chain) was found in a study of blood T cell repertoires in COVID-19. Study-wide background: The United States, Italy and Spain were the sources of the acute and convalescent COVID-19 samples. PBMCs, B-cell-depleted T cells, or T cells were the source of the cDNA or gDNA that made up the material.

Original analysis: The assay estimated nucleated cells by amplifying reference gene primers. Profiling relied on immunoSEQ multiplex PCR, and the TCRdb table lists in-frame clones only, not all of them. V, J and clone size were drawn from that table, and D and trimming were deduced from the DNA. The data show about 140,000 clones, 80% to 90% seen once. Material: peripheral blood. This clonotype was sampled from a man between 60 and 75 years old with active or convalescent COVID-19.

This chain's CDR3 is CATSRGSAVTDTQYF. Here the CDR3 DNA reads TGTGCCACCAGCCGAGGTAGCGCTGTCACAGATACGCAGTATTTT. V is TRBV24-1 and J is TRBJ2-3; possibly TRBD2 for D (5 bases). Germline V gene sequence: CDR1 KGHDR, CDR2 SFDVKD. The CDR3 extends over 15 amino acids. Trimming took off 7 bases at V and 2 bases at J, with 15 bases between the two ends.